One sample yielded the 15 T cell receptor beta chains listed below, sequenced in a study of tumor T cells in aggressive B-cell lymphoma. TCRdb's table, derived via immunoSEQ multiplex PCR, lists solely in-frame clones and lacks some. Among some 5,700 clones listed, 82% were seen once. Material for sequencing was tumor tissue. The receptors come from an adult with diffuse large B cell lymphoma.

V usage is TRBV11-2 and J usage is TRBJ2-7; 10 bases match TRBD2. V was clipped by 2 bases and J by 2 bases; unmatched bases: 3. Germline loops: CDR1 SGHAT, CDR2 FQNNGV. The length of the CDR3 is 15 residues. The CDR3 reads CASSLLLAGAYEQYF. DNA of the CDR3: TGTGCCAGCAGCTTACTCCTAGCGGGGGCCTACGAGCAGTACTTC.

V is TRBV9 and J is TRBJ2-7; D might be TRBD1 (6 bases). CDR3 length equals 14 residues. The V gene lost 4 bases and the J gene lost 3 bases, with 14 bases spanning the gap. CDR1 is SGDLS and CDR2 is YYNGEE in the germline V gene. CDR3 coding DNA: TGTGCCAGCAGCCCCACAGGGATGAGCTACGAGCAGTACTTC. Translation gives CASSPTGMSYEQYF. Full variable domain (rest looked up from reference TRBV9 and TRBJ2-7): DSGVTQTPKHLITATGQRVTLRCSPRSGDLSVYWYQQSLDQGLQFLIQYYNGEERAKGNILERFSAQQFPDLHSELNLSSLELGDSALYFCASSPTGMSYEQYFGPGTRLTVT.

This chain joins TRBV2 and TRBJ2-3; 8 bases align to TRBD2. After removal of 6 bases from V and 6 bases from J, the junction contained 11 bases not matched to a gene. CDR1 is SNHLY, CDR2 FYNNEI, per germline. The CDR3 is 15 residues long. The CDR3 loop reads CASRAPGLVGDTQYF. The CDR3 DNA sequence: TGTGCCAGCAGAGCACCGGGACTAGTCGGGGATACGCAGTATTTT.

V and J are TRBV11-2 and TRBJ2-7, with 14 bases identical to TRBD2. The CDR3 loop spans 16 amino acids. Per germline, CDR1 SGHAT and CDR2 FQNNGV. The junction had 4 bases not matched to a gene; V was cut back by 4 bases and J by 2 bases. The CDR3 sequence: CASSSTGLAGAYEQYF. For the CDR3, the DNA is TGTGCCAGCAGCTCCACGGGACTAGCGGGAGCCTACGAGCAGTACTTC. The whole variable domain, remainder taken from reference TRBV11-2 and TRBJ2-7, is EAGVAQSPRYKIIEKRQSVAFWCNPISGHATLYWYQQILGQGPKLLIQFQNNGVVDDSQLPKDRFSAERLKGVDSTLKIQPAKLEDSAVYLCASSSTGLAGAYEQYFGPGTRLTVT.

A single count supports this clone. The chain uses TRBV7-9 and TRBJ2-5; TRBD2 matches at 12 bases. V gave up 2 bases and J gave up 5 bases; unmatched junction bases: 3. Germline CDR1 is SEHNR and CDR2 is FQNEAQ (reference sequence). CDR3 length: 15 residues. The CDR3 DNA reads as TGTGCCAGCAGCTTACGACTAGCGGGAGTTGAGACCCAGTACTTC. Encoded protein: CASSLRLAGVETQYF.

This clone was recorded once. The same CDR3 arises from other DNA sequences in this sample as well. This chain links TRBV18 with TRBJ2-5; 12 bases map to TRBD2. The CDR3 length is 17 residues. The trim removed 2 bases at V and 1 base at J, leaving 5 bases unmatched. Germline CDR1 is KGHSH and CDR2 is LQKENI. The CDR3 loop reads CASSPGTSGSGQETQYF. As DNA, the CDR3 is TGTGCCAGCTCACCAGGGACTAGCGGGTCCGGCCAAGAGACCCAGTACTTC.

The V call is TRBV2, the J call TRBJ2-7; 9 nucleotides align to TRBD1. The CDR3 runs to 14 residues. The junction had 6 bases not matched to a gene; V was cut back by 6 bases and J by 3 bases. Per germline, CDR1 SNHLY and CDR2 FYNNEI. In nucleotides, the CDR3 is TGTGCCAGCAGCCGGACAGGGGAGGTCTACGAGCAGTACTTC. Its protein product is CASSRTGEVYEQYF.

The J gene is TRBJ2-3, the V gene TRBV28, with TRBD1 identical over 10 bases. Germline CDR1 is MDHEN and CDR2 is SYDVKM. CDR3 length: 16 amino acids. Trimming removed 4 bases from V and 1 base from J; junction bases left unmatched: 5. CDR3 region: CASSSPGTGGTDTQYF. The CDR3 DNA sequence: TGTGCCAGCAGTTCACCCGGGACAGGGGGCACAGATACGCAGTATTTT.

The V and J genes are TRBV4-3 and TRBJ2-1, with D unresolved. Trimming removed 0 bases from V and 0 bases from J, with 9 bases in between. Per germline, CDR1 LGHNA and CDR2 YSLEER. The CDR3 sequence is 16 residues long. The CDR3 DNA reads as TGCGCCAGCAGCCAAGATAGTCGGAGCTCCTACAATGAGCAGTTCTTC. The encoded protein is CASSQDSRSSYNEQFF.

This clone was seen once. V and J are TRBV29-1 and TRBJ2-3, with 10 nucleotides matching TRBD2. V gave up 4 bases and J gave up 3 bases; unmatched junction bases: 4. Germline lookup yields CDR1 SQVTM and CDR2 ANQGSEA. The CDR3 runs 14 residues. CDR3 bases: TGCAGCGTTGTCGTTAGCGGGAGGACAGATACGCAGTATTTT. It specifies CSVVVSGRTDTQYF.

The V and J genes are TRBV11-2 and TRBJ2-7; a weak D match, TRBD2 (6 bases). In germline, CDR1 is SGHAT, CDR2 FQNNGV. The CDR3 loop spans 17 amino acids. V lost 5 bases and J lost 0, with 20 bases in between. CDR3 in DNA: TGTGCCAGCAGCCGCCCAACCAGCGGACTATCCTCCTACGAGCAGTACTTC. It yields the protein CASSRPTSGLSSYEQYF.

This chain joins TRBV5-5 and TRBJ2-1; 7 nucleotides agree with TRBD1. Looked up from germline, CDR1 is SGHKS and CDR2 is YYEKEE (reference sequence). The V gene end was trimmed by 3 bases and the J gene end by 7 bases; junction bases not matched to a gene: 10. The CDR3 has 15 amino acids. The CDR3, as DNA: TGTGCCAGCAGCTCCGACAGGGAATATTGGAATGAGCAGTTCTTC. Its translation is CASSSDREYWNEQFF.

The chain links TRBV6-5 to TRBJ2-5, with D tentatively TRBD2 (6 bases). Trimming cost V 6 bases and J 1 base, with 9 bases left between them. The CDR3 extends over 13 amino acids. Germline V gene sequence: CDR1 MNHEY, CDR2 SVGAGI. Here the CDR3 DNA reads TGTGCCAGCAGAAGAGCGGGCCAAGAGACCCAGTACTTC. Protein sequence: CASRRAGQETQYF.

This clone was observed a handful of times. This chain links TRBV28 with TRBJ1-6; 9 bases are shared with TRBD1. The CDR3 totals 15 residues. The germline gives CDR1 MDHEN, CDR2 SYDVKM. J gave up 10 bases and V 9 bases, and 13 bases lay outside the gene matches. CDR3 amino acids: CASHSWDRVLSPLHF. Written as DNA, the CDR3 is TGTGCCAGTCACAGTTGGGACAGGGTATTATCACCCCTCCACTTT.

The chain combines TRBV18 with TRBJ1-4; 7 bases fit TRBD1. The J segment lost 3 bases and the V segment lost 3 bases, leaving 7 bases of the junction unmatched. Germline V gene sequence: CDR1 KGHSH, CDR2 LQKENI. The CDR3 sequence is 16 residues long. The CDR3 DNA follows: TGTGCCAGCTCACCGGACAGGCCCGTAGCTAATGAAAAACTGTTTTTT. Its protein is CASSPDRPVANEKLFF. The whole variable domain, remainder taken from reference TRBV18 and TRBJ1-4, is NAGVMQNPRHLVRRRGQEARLRCSPMKGHSHVYWYRQLPEEGLKFMVYLQKENIIDESGMPKERFSAEFPKEGPSILRIQQVVRGDSAAYFCASSPDRPVANEKLFFGSGTQLSVL.